The 9 T cell receptor beta chains reported below all come from one sample, sequenced in a study of CD8 T cells in Susac syndrome. The RNA input was roughly 0.5 to 1 ug, and it was reverse transcribed with random hexamers. A single record per CDR3 protein comes from TCRdb applying MiXCR to the immunoSEQ multiplex PCR reads. This sample has some 170,000 distinct CDR3 sequences, with 93% found just once. Sequenced input: CD4+ T cells from PBMCs. The source is a human donor in good health.

This sequence joins TRBV11-1 and TRBJ2-3, with no clear D. The ends were cut back, 1 base at V and 4 bases at J, with 27 bases in the middle. Per germline, CDR1 SGHAT and CDR2 FQDESV (reference sequence). CDR3 length: 20 residues. CDR3 sequence reads: CASSLGITSSADASPDTQYF. CDR3 nucleotides: TGTGCCAGCAGCTTAGGTATTACGTCATCGGCAGACGCCTCGCCAGATACGCAGTATTTT.

This sequence joins TRBV5-1 and TRBJ2-1; 7 bases are shared with TRBD2. The CDR3 has 15 residues. CDR1 and CDR2 (germline): SGHRS, YFSETQ. With V trimmed by 2 bases and J by 5 bases, 7 bases remained unmatched. CDR3 protein: CASSLQRGGHNEQFF. DNA of the CDR3: TGCGCCAGCAGCTTACAGCGGGGAGGACACAATGAGCAGTTCTTC. Full variable domain (rest looked up from reference TRBV5-1 and TRBJ2-1): KAGVTQTPRYLIKTRGQQVTLSCSPISGHRSVSWYQQTPGQGLQFLFEYFSETQRNKGNFPGRFSGRQFSNSRSEMNVSTLELGDSALYLCASSLQRGGHNEQFFGPGTRLTVL.

The V gene is TRBV11-2, the J gene TRBJ2-5; D call uncertain. V lost 1 base and J 2 bases, leaving 8 bases between the germline ends. The CDR3 sequence is 14 residues long. Germline assignment: CDR1 SGHAT and CDR2 FQNNGV. The CDR3 region is CASSLGGKQETQYF. The CDR3 bases are TGTGCCAGCAGCTTAGGAGGAAAGCAAGAGACCCAGTACTTC.

The CDR3 region has the DNA TGCAGTGCTAGTGAACGTGCCGTAGGCTACGAGCAGTACTTC. Encoded protein: CSASERAVGYEQYF. The V call is TRBV20-1, the J call TRBJ2-7, with D hard to call. Germline V gene lookup returns CDR1 DFQATT and CDR2 SNEGSKA (reference sequence). Trimming stripped 3 bases from V and 3 bases from J, with 15 bases between. The length of the CDR3 is 14 residues.

This clonotype appeared once. This rearrangement joins TRBV11-2 to TRBJ2-2, with D unclear. V lost 8 bases and J 4 bases, leaving 20 bases between the germline ends. CDR1 is SGHAT and CDR2 is FQNNGV in the germline V gene. This CDR3 is built from 16 residues. The chain's CDR3 is CASGTMWVVGTGELFF. The CDR3 nucleotides are TGTGCCAGCGGAACAATGTGGGTCGTGGGCACCGGGGAGCTGTTTTTT.

This clonotype was counted only a few times. The V call is TRBV12-3 or TRBV12-4, the J call TRBJ1-2; D unclear. Trimming pared 3 bases from V and 6 bases from J, leaving 8 bases between. There are 12 residues in the CDR3. The CDR3 region has the DNA TGTGCCAGCAGTTTCTCTGGCAATGGCTACACCTTC. Its protein product is CASSFSGNGYTF.

The CDR3 DNA reads TGTGCCAGCGCGCAAGGACCCTCCGGGGGCTACACCTTC. Its translation is CASAQGPSGGYTF. The chain joins TRBV2 to TRBJ1-2; no definite D call. V lost 8 bases and J 8 bases, leaving 18 bases between the germline ends. Germline CDR1 is SNHLY and CDR2 is FYNNEI. This CDR3 region has 13 residues.

V is TRBV6-6 and J is TRBJ1-1, with D perhaps TRBD1 (5 bases). The CDR3 has 16 amino acids. V lost 4 bases to trimming and J lost 2 bases, with 17 bases between them. Germline V gives CDR1 MNHNY, CDR2 SVGAGI (reference sequence). In nucleotides, the CDR3 is TGTGCCAGCAGTTCCGGGGACGGGGGGACCAACACTGAAGCTTTCTTT. Translating it yields CASSSGDGGTNTEAFF.

The CDR3 DNA follows: TGTGCCAGCAGCTCGGGACAGTCCTACGAGCAGTACTTC. Translation: CASSSGQSYEQYF. This chain links TRBV5-4 with TRBJ2-7; 7 nucleotides align to TRBD1. This CDR3 comprises 13 residues. CDR1 is SGHNT, CDR2 YYREEE, per germline (reference sequence). V gave up 3 bases and J gave up 1 base; unmatched junction bases: 1.